These 6 T cell receptor beta chains share one sample of origin, sequenced in a study of blood T cell repertoires in COVID-19. Here immunoSEQ multiplex PCR was the method, and the copy in TCRdb shows in-frame clones only, minus some. Among over 350,000 clones listed, approximately 87% were seen once. Input material: PBMCs or T cells enriched from blood (not recorded which). The source is a woman in her 50s who had recovered from COVID-19.

The V call is TRBV4-1, the J call TRBJ1-1; the D gene is possibly TRBD1 (6 bases). This CDR3 comprises 14 residues. The ends were cut back, 3 bases at V and 4 bases at J, with 12 bases in the middle. Germline V gene sequence: CDR1 MGHRA, CDR2 YSYEKL. The CDR3 protein is CASSHVGARTEAFF. The DNA for the CDR3 is TGCGCCAGCAGCCATGTGGGGGCGCGCACTGAAGCTTTCTTT.

The V and J genes are TRBV19 and TRBJ1-2, with 8 bases that match TRBD1. This CDR3 comprises 15 residues. Germline CDR1 is LNHDA and CDR2 is SQIVND (reference sequence). The ends lost 9 bases at V and 0 bases at J; junction bases unmatched: 9. Here the CDR3 DNA reads TGTGCCAGCTCCTCCCTGGACAGGGCTAACTATGGCTACACCTTC. Protein: CASSSLDRANYGYTF.

CDR3 DNA sequence: TGCGCCAGCAGCCAAGACTTGAGCGGGGGGACCTACTCCTACAATGAGCAGTTCTTC. Its translation: CASSQDLSGGTYSYNEQFF. The chain combines TRBV4-1 with TRBJ2-1; 9 positions match TRBD2. The J segment lost 0 bases and the V segment lost 0 bases, leaving 9 bases of the junction unmatched. CDR3 length: 19 amino acids. CDR1 is MGHRA and CDR2 is YSYEKL in the germline V gene.

The chain employs TRBV7-9 and TRBJ2-2, with D perhaps matching TRBD2 (5 bases). V was clipped by 6 bases and J by 6 bases, with 14 bases between them. CDR3 length: 14 amino acids. The germline gives CDR1 SEHNR, CDR2 FQNEAQ (reference sequence). The CDR3 DNA is TGTGCCAGCAGGAGACGTAGCGAATCCGGGGAGCTGTTTTTT. Amino acid sequence: CASRRRSESGELFF.

The chain links TRBV7-6 to TRBJ1-1; 8 bases line up with TRBD1. The CDR3 has 15 amino acids. Germline values: CDR1 SGHVS, CDR2 FNYEAQ. The junction had 8 bases not matched to a gene; V was cut back by 7 bases and J by 1 base. CDR3 loop: CASTPQTGANTEAFF. The CDR3 DNA is TGTGCCAGCACGCCCCAGACAGGGGCGAACACTGAAGCTTTCTTT. Full variable domain (missing parts from reference TRBV7-6 and TRBJ1-1): GAGVSQSPRYKVTKRGQDVALRCDPISGHVSLYWYRQALGQGPEFLTYFNYEAQQDKSGLPNDRFSAERPEGSISTLTIQRTEQRDSAMYRCASTPQTGANTEAFFGQGTRLTVV.

This sequence joins TRBV9 and TRBJ2-3; 7 positions agree with TRBD1. CDR1 is SGDLS and CDR2 is YYNGEE in the germline V gene. V was pared by 4 bases and J by 5 bases, with 13 bases of the junction left unmatched. The CDR3 runs to 16 residues. The CDR3 is CASSPNIQGLGDTQYF. The CDR3 DNA follows: TGTGCCAGCAGCCCAAATATACAGGGGCTTGGAGATACGCAGTATTTT.